One T cell receptor (beta chain) is described in this entry. Its antigen is not identified. The sample belongs to a study of vaccination and CD4 T cells after COVID-19. In the study overall: Each individual in the study obtained two doses of BNT162b2 or mRNA-1273 vaccine. Convalescent patients gave post-COVID blood a median about 95 days post-diagnosis, range 35 to 161. As control conditions, cultures were given either a CEFX pool serving as positive control, an HIV-1 Nef pool, or no peptide at all.

Sequenced with the Oncomine TCR Beta short-read assay was DNA taken from cultured CD4+ T cells. Genomic DNA was isolated from cultured CD4+ T cells. TCRdb reprocessed the PCR reads via MiXCR and lists one record per CDR3 protein. This sample has about 27,000 distinct CDR3 sequences, with about 66% found just once. Sample treatment: roughly 10-day PBMC culture with coronavirus spike peptide pools or control peptides (ViraFEST assay). There are 18 residues in the CDR3. Trimming removed 3 bases at V and 2 bases at J, with 20 bases between. Germline assignment: CDR1 DFQATT and CDR2 SNEGSKA (reference sequence).

The clonotype originates from a human donor who received a COVID-19 vaccine. J is TRBJ1-6 and V is TRBV20-1, with D possibly being TRBD1 (6 bases). This material consisted of CD4+ T cells from blood, cultured in vitro, taken after SARS-CoV-2 vaccination. The CDR3 reads CSASKGGGMGTYNSPLHF. CDR3 DNA: TGCAGTGCTAGTAAGGGAGGGGGTATGGGGACCTATAATTCACCCCTCCACTTT.